This TCR beta chain is from a study of CD8 T cells in ankylosing spondylitis. Study-level results: Past studies reported some motif variants in reactive arthritis synovial fluid and blood. CD8+ by phenotype, disease-linked clones were relatively rare in peripheral blood. Characteristic, it appeared, of ankylosing spondylitis blood was a TCR beta motif of eight highly homologous variants. From matched ankylosing spondylitis synovial fluid, disease-linked clones were reportedly recovered at significantly enriched levels.

Using quantitative 5'-RACE with molecular barcodes, the authors made TCR beta libraries. TCRdb recomputed calls from the 5' RACE reads with MiXCR, one row per CDR3 protein. The table lists some 800,000 distinct CDR3 sequences, 10% to 15% of them singletons. This clonotype occurred a few times. Its specificity is not known. Germline CDR1 is SGHDT and CDR2 is YYEEEE. The CDR3 loop spans 12 amino acids. V shed 0 bases and J shed 10 bases, with 8 bases lying between them. Sequencing was performed on blood, either unsorted or a sorted T cell fraction (not recorded which). V gene TRBV5-6 combines with J gene TRBJ2-1, with D hard to call. This TCR was sampled from a male donor with ankylosing spondylitis. In DNA form, the CDR3 reads TGTGCCAGCAGCTTGGCAGACCTAGAGCAGTTCTTC. Translating it yields CASSLADLEQFF.